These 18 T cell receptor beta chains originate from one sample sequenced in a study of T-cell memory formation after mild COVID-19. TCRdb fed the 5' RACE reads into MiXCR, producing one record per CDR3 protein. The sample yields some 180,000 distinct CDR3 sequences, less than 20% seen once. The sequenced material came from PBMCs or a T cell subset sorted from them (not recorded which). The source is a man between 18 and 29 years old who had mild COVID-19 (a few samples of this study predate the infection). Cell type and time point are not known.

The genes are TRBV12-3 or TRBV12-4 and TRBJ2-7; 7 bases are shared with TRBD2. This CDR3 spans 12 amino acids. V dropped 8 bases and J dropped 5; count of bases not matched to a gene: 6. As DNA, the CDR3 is TGTGCCAGCCGAAAGACTAGCAACGAGCAGTACTTC. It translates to CASRKTSNEQYF.

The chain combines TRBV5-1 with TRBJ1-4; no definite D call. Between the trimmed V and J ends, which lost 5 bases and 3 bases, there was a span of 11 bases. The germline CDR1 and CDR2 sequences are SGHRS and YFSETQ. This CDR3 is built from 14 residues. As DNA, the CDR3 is TGCGCCAGCAGGGCCGGGAGCTCTAATGAAAAACTGTTTTTT. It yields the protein CASRAGSSNEKLFF.

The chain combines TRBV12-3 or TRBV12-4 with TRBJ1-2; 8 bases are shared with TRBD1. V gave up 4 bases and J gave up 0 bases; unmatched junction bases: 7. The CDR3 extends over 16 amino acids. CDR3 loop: CASSYRTGSTNYGYTF. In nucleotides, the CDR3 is TGTGCCAGCAGTTACCGGACAGGGTCAACTAACTATGGCTACACCTTC.

This chain's CDR3 is CASSYFPSGGPDTQYF. CDR3 nucleotide sequence: TGTGCCAGCAGTTACTTTCCTAGCGGGGGTCCAGATACGCAGTATTTT. This chain joins TRBV6-5 and TRBJ2-3, with TRBD2 matching over 10 bases. After removal of 1 base from V and 4 bases from J, the junction contained 5 bases not matched to a gene. Per germline, CDR1 MNHEY and CDR2 SVGAGI. This CDR3 is built from 16 residues.

The CDR3 region is CASSLVLGSGNTIYF. DNA for the CDR3: TGTGCCAGCAGCTTAGTTTTGGGATCAGGAAACACCATATATTTT. V usage is TRBV7-9 and J usage is TRBJ1-3; D gene uncertain. Trimming took off 1 base at V and 4 bases at J, with 11 bases between the two ends. The germline V gene has CDR1 SEHNR and CDR2 FQNEAQ (reference sequence). The CDR3 runs to 15 residues.

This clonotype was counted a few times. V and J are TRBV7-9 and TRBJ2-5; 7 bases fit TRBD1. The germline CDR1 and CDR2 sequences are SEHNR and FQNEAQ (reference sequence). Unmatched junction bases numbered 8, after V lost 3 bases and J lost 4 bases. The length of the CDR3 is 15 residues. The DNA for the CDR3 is TGTGCCAGCAGCTTCGCCGGGACAGTGGGAGAGACCCAGTACTTC. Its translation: CASSFAGTVGETQYF.

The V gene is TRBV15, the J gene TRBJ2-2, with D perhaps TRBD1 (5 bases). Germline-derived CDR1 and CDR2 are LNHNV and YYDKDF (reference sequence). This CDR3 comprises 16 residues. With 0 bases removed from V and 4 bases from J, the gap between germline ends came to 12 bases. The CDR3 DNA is TGTGCCACCAGCAGAGATCAGGGAAGGTCCACCGGGGAGCTGTTTTTT. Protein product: CATSRDQGRSTGELFF.

In DNA, the CDR3 is TGCGCCAGCAGCTCTGGCAGGGGAGGAGAGACCCAGTACTTC. Protein sequence: CASSSGRGGETQYF. V is TRBV5-1 and J is TRBJ2-5, with D perhaps matching TRBD1 or TRBD2 (6 bases each). This CDR3 contains 14 residues. Germline CDR1 SGHRS, CDR2 YFSETQ. Deletions cut 3 bases from V and 4 bases from J, with 13 bases between.

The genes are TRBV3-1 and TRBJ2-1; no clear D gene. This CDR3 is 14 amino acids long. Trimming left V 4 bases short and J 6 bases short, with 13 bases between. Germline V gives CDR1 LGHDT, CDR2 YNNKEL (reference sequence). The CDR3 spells CASSRTGTLNEQFF. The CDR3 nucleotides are TGTGCCAGCAGCCGCACCGGCACCCTCAATGAGCAGTTCTTC.

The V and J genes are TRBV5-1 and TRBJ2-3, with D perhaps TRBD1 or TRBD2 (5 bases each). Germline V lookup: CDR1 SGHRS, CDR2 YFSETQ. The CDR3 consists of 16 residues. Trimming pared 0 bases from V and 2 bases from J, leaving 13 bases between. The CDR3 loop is CASSLDFRDLTDTQYF. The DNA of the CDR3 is TGCGCCAGCAGCTTGGACTTTAGGGACCTCACAGATACGCAGTATTTT.

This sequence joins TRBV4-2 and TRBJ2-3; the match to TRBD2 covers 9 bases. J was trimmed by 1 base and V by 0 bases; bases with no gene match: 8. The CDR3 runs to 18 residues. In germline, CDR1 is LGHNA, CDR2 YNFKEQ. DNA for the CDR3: TGTGCCAGCAGCCAAGATTTTGGGCGGGGGGGCGGCACAGATACGCAGTATTTT. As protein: CASSQDFGRGGGTDTQYF.

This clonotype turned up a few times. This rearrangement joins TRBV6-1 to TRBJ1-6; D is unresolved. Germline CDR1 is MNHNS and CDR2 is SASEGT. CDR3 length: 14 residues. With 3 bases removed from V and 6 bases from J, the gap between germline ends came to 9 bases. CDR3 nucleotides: TGTGCCAGCAGTGAGTTCGGAACTAATTCACCCCTCCACTTT. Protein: CASSEFGTNSPLHF.

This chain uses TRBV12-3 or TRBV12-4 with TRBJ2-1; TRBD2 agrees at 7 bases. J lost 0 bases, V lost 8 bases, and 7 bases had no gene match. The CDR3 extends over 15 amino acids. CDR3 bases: TGTGCCAGCCGCTTGGGGGGGAGCTCCTACAATGAGCAGTTCTTC. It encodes CASRLGGSSYNEQFF.

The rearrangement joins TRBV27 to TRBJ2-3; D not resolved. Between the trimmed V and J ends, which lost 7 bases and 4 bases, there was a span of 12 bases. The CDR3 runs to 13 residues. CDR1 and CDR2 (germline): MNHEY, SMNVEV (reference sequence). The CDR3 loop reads CASTTLGADTQYF. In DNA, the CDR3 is TGTGCCAGCACCACCCTCGGCGCAGATACGCAGTATTTT.

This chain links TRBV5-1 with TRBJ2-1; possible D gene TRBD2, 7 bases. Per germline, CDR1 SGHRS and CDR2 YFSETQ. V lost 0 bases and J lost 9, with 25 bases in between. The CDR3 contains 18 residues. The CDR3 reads CASSLESGGGIGFGEQFF. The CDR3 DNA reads TGCGCCAGCAGCTTGGAATCGGGGGGCGGTATAGGATTCGGTGAGCAGTTCTTC.

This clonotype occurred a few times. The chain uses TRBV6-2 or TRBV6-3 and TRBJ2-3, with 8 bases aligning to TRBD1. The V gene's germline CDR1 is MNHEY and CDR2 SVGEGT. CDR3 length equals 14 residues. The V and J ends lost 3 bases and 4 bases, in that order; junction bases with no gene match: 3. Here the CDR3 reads CASSYLDRADTQYF. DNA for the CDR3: TGTGCCAGCAGTTATCTGGACAGGGCAGATACGCAGTATTTT.

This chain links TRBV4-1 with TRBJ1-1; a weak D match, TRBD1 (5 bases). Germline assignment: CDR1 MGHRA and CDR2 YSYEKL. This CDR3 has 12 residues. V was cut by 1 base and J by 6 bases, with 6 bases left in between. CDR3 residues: CASSQGRAEAFF. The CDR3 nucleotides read TGCGCCAGCAGCCAAGGCAGGGCTGAAGCTTTCTTT.

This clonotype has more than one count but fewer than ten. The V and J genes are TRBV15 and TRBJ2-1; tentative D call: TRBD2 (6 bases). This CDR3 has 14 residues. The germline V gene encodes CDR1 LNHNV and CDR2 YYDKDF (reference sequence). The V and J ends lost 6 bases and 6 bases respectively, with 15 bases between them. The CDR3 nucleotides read TGTGCCACCAGGTGGGGGGACCCAAGCAATGAGCAGTTCTTC. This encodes CATRWGDPSNEQFF.